This is a list of T cell receptor beta chains from one sample in a study of T cell responses to AZD1222 COVID-19 vaccine. Sequencing was performed with immunoSEQ multiplex PCR; in TCRdb, only in-frame clones are kept and a portion is missing. Among some 150,000 clones listed, about nine tenths were seen once. Sequences were derived from peripheral blood, sampled on day 0 of AZD1222 vaccination. These receptors were collected from an adult in good health. Each CDR3 is given with its conserved first and last residue. A D gene is named only where the DNA matches it firmly. A row's size may be missing; if present it is once, few, many or a size class.

V gene	clone size	J gene	CDR3 length	D gene	CDR3 DNA	CDR3 protein
TRBV10-3	.	TRBJ2-7	15	TRBD2	TGTGCCATCAGTGAGTCCGGGACTAGCGGCTACGAGCAGTACTTC	CAISESGTSGYEQYF
TRBV28	.	TRBJ1-2	15	.	TGTGCCAGCAGTCACGGGGGGGCAGTGCGCTATGGCTACACCTTC	CASSHGGAVRYGYTF
TRBV27	.	TRBJ1-5	18	.	TGTGCCAGCAGGGAGGCCGGGACACCTAGCCCATTCAATCAGCCCCAGCATTTT	CASREAGTPSPFNQPQHF
TRBV4-3	once	TRBJ2-7	15	TRBD1	TGCGCCAGCAGTCAATCGGACAGGGAACCCTATGAGCAGTACTTC	CASSQSDREPYEQYF
TRBV6-2/TRBV6-3	.	TRBJ1-1	11	.	TGTGCCAGCAGTCGGGGGCTTGAAGCTTTCTTT	CASSRGLEAFF
TRBV19	.	TRBJ1-1	15	.	TGTGCCAGTAGTATTACGACAGGCGCGAACACTGAAGCTTTCTTT	CASSITTGANTEAFF
TRBV9	.	TRBJ2-2	14	.	TGTGCCAGCAGCCCGGGGACCTACACCGGGGAGCTGTTTTTT	CASSPGTYTGELFF
TRBV20-1	.	TRBJ1-2	11	TRBD1	TGCAGTGCTAGGACAGGGGATGGCTACACCTTC	CSARTGDGYTF
TRBV19	.	TRBJ1-5	12	.	TGTGCCAGTAGTATGGGGACGCGACCCCAGCATTTT	CASSMGTRPQHF
TRBV19	.	TRBJ1-2	17	TRBD1	TGTGCCAGTAGTATACAAGAGGGACAGGGGGCGTATTATGGCTACACCTTC	CASSIQEGQGAYYGYTF
TRBV7-9	.	TRBJ2-7	12	.	TGTGCCAGCAGCGCAATGGGGGACGAGCAGTACTTC	CASSAMGDEQYF
TRBV5-4	.	TRBJ2-3	14	.	TGTGCCAGCAGCTTGCGCGGTGACAGTAATACGCAGTATTTT	CASSLRGDSNTQYF
TRBV29-1	.	TRBJ1-5	13	TRBD1	TGCAGCGTGGCTACAGGGGTGGGACAGCCCCAGCATTTT	CSVATGVGQPQHF
TRBV19	.	TRBJ1-3	14	.	TGTGCCAGTAGTATTTCTGGGATTGGAAACACCATATATTTT	CASSISGIGNTIYF
TRBV15	.	TRBJ2-5	13	.	TGTGCCACCAGCAGAGGATTGCAAGAGACCCAGTACTTC	CATSRGLQETQYF
TRBV6-2/TRBV6-3	.	TRBJ1-2	15	.	TGTGCCAGCAGTTCCCTCAGGGCCTCTTCTGATGGCTACACCTTC	CASSSLRASSDGYTF
TRBV24-1	few	TRBJ1-1	10	.	TGTGCCACCAGTGATTTACAAGCTTTCTTT	CATSDLQAFF
TRBV11-2	once	TRBJ2-7	15	TRBD2	TGTGCCAGCAGCTTAGATGGCGGGAGCTCCTACGAGCAGTACTTC	CASSLDGGSSYEQYF
TRBV19	.	TRBJ2-4	14	TRBD1	TGTGCCAGTAGTATAGTTACAGGGGCGGACATTCAGTACTTC	CASSIVTGADIQYF
TRBV7-9	.	TRBJ2-1	16	TRBD2	TGTGCCAGCAGCTTAGCGTTCACTAGCGGGGACAATGAGCAGTTCTTC	CASSLAFTSGDNEQFF
TRBV9	.	TRBJ2-1	15	.	TGTGCCAGCAGCGTAGTAGCCACGCCCTACAATGAGCAGTTCTTC	CASSVVATPYNEQFF
TRBV28	.	TRBJ2-6	22	TRBD1	TGTGCCAGCATCTTGACCCAGGGGGCTCCCATCCACTCCCTTGCTAGGGCCAACGTCCTGACTTTC	CASILTQGAPIHSLARANVLTF
TRBV7-2	.	TRBJ2-2	17	TRBD2	TGTGCCAGCAGCTTAGTGGCTAGCGGGATGAACACCGGGGAGCTGTTTTTT	CASSLVASGMNTGELFF
TRBV5-5	few	TRBJ1-2	16	.	TGTGCCAGCAGCTTACTGGACGCATTCAACTTTTATGGCTACACCTTC	CASSLLDAFNFYGYTF
TRBV6-5	.	TRBJ2-7	14	TRBD1	TGTGCCAGCAGCACCCCCCAGGGGGCAGGCGAGCAGTACTTC	CASSTPQGAGEQYF
TRBV2	.	TRBJ1-3	15	.	TGTGCCAGCAGAGCGACAGCCGCCTCAGGAAACACCATATATTTT	CASRATAASGNTIYF
TRBV27	.	TRBJ1-1	14	.	TGTGCCAGCAGTTGGGGGGGCAGTGGCACTGAAGCTTTCTTT	CASSWGGSGTEAFF
TRBV5-1	.	TRBJ2-7	14	.	TGCGCCAGCAGCCCCGCGGGGAACTCCTACGAGCAGTACTTC	CASSPAGNSYEQYF
TRBV6-5	.	TRBJ1-6	13	.	TGTGCCAGCACCCCCGGGCGGAATTCACCCCTCCACTTT	CASTPGRNSPLHF
TRBV6-5	.	TRBJ1-5	14	TRBD1	TGTGCCAGCAGTTCGACAGGGGTTAGGCAGCCCCAGCATTTT	CASSSTGVRQPQHF
TRBV5-6	.	TRBJ1-2	14	TRBD1	TGTGCCAGCATACTATTAACAGGGGGAGGTGGCTACACCTTC	CASILLTGGGGYTF
TRBV6-5	.	TRBJ2-7	15	.	TGTGCCAGCACCCGACCCCAGAGGGGGTACTACGAGCAGTACTTC	CASTRPQRGYYEQYF
TRBV29-1	.	TRBJ2-1	14	TRBD2	TGCAGCGTTGAAAATCTAGCGGGACGCAATGAGCAGTTCTTC	CSVENLAGRNEQFF
TRBV6-2/TRBV6-3	.	TRBJ2-3	16	.	TGTGCCAGCAGTTACGCGACCCAAGGAGGATCAGATACGCAGTATTTT	CASSYATQGGSDTQYF
TRBV5-1	.	TRBJ2-1	15	.	TGCGCCAGCAGCCCGGGTGGAGGGGGCTTAAATGAGCAGTTCTTC	CASSPGGGGLNEQFF
TRBV24-1	.	TRBJ2-1	16	TRBD2	TGTGCCACCAGTGGGGGGGGGACTAGCGGGAGACTTGAGCAGTTCTTC	CATSGGGTSGRLEQFF
TRBV28	.	TRBJ1-6	16	.	TGTGCCAGCAGTTTTGGGCAAAACGTTGTGAGTTCACCCCTCCACTTT	CASSFGQNVVSSPLHF
TRBV4-3	.	TRBJ2-3	13	.	TGCGCCAGCAGCCAAACCACAGCAGATACGCAGTATTTT	CASSQTTADTQYF
TRBV19	.	TRBJ2-1	11	.	TGTGCCAGTAGTATCGGTAATGAGCAGTTCTTC	CASSIGNEQFF
TRBV11-3	.	TRBJ2-3	15	TRBD1	TGTGCCAGCAGCCGACAGGGGGGAGATACAGATACGCAGTATTTT	CASSRQGGDTDTQYF
TRBV5-5	.	TRBJ1-1	11	.	TGTGCCAGCAGCTCTCGGTCTGAAGCTTTCTTT	CASSSRSEAFF
TRBV19	once	TRBJ1-2	14	.	TGTGCCAGTAGTATACCCGCCCAGCTCTATGGCTACACCTTC	CASSIPAQLYGYTF
TRBV27	.	TRBJ1-5	14	TRBD1	TGTGCCAGCAGCGACAGGGGGCCGGGTCAGCCCCAGCATTTT	CASSDRGPGQPQHF
TRBV7-9	.	TRBJ1-1	13	.	TGTGCCAGCAGCTTATTAGGGGACACTGAAGCTTTCTTT	CASSLLGDTEAFF
TRBV4-3	.	TRBJ2-3	15	TRBD2	TGCGCCAGCAGCCTGACTAGCGGGAGCACAGATACGCAGTATTTT	CASSLTSGSTDTQYF
TRBV7-9	few	TRBJ1-2	14	TRBD1	TGTGCCAGCAGCTCATCCGGGACAGGGAGGTCCTACACCTTC	CASSSSGTGRSYTF
TRBV11-3	once	TRBJ1-1	13	.	TGTGCCAGCAGTGAACATATGAACACTGAAGCTTTCTTT	CASSEHMNTEAFF
TRBV28	.	TRBJ1-4	15	.	TGTGCCAGCAGTAGTGGTGGGGGGTCTAATGAAAAACTGTTTTTT	CASSSGGGSNEKLFF
TRBV4-2	.	TRBJ1-6	15	.	TGTGCCAGCAGCCAAGTTCGCGAGGCGAGTTCACCCCTCCACTTT	CASSQVREASSPLHF
TRBV5-1	.	TRBJ1-3	15	.	TGCGCCAGCAGCTTGGGATTAGGACTGGTAAACACCATATATTTT	CASSLGLGLVNTIYF
TRBV21-1	once	TRBJ1-1	17	.	TGTGCCAGCAGCAAAGCAGGGACAGGGGGGGATAACACTGAAGCTTTCTTT	CASSKAGTGGDNTEAFF
TRBV24-1	.	TRBJ2-7	15	TRBD1	TGTGCCACCAGTGATAGGGACAGGAGCCCCTACGAGCAGTACTTC	CATSDRDRSPYEQYF
TRBV12-3/TRBV12-4	.	TRBJ2-7	13	.	TGTGCCACCGAGGGCAGAACCACCTACGAGCAGTACTTC	CATEGRTTYEQYF
TRBV20-1	.	TRBJ2-1	15	.	TGCAGTGCTAGTATCTCCGGATCTAGGAGTCATGAGCAGTTCTTC	CSASISGSRSHEQFF
TRBV7-9	.	TRBJ1-1	14	TRBD1	TGTGCCAGCAGGAAGACAGGGGATCACACTGAAGCTTTCTTT	CASRKTGDHTEAFF
TRBV19	once	TRBJ2-2	14	.	TGTGCCAGTAGTATGGGAGTCGGCCCCGGGGAGCTGTTTTTT	CASSMGVGPGELFF
TRBV12-3/TRBV12-4	.	TRBJ1-1	12	.	TGTGCCAGCAGCCCTTACAGCCCTGAAGCTTTCTTT	CASSPYSPEAFF
TRBV28	.	TRBJ1-5	14	TRBD1	TGTGCCAGCAGCCGCGACAGGGACAATCAGCCCCAGCATTTT	CASSRDRDNQPQHF